One and the same sample provided the 16 T cell receptor beta chains below, sequenced in a study of graft-versus-host responses after intestinal transplantation. Assay used: immunoSEQ multiplex PCR; TCRdb lists only in-frame clones, some missing. This sample yields 35,000 to 45,000 clones, of which about 95% are seen a single time; about 0.55% belongs to the top ten. The antigens of these receptors remain unknown. Sequences were derived from unstimulated CD8+ T cells sorted from spleen or lymph node cells, sampled before transplant. Receptor source: a human donor who was the organ donor for an intestinal transplant.

The rearrangement links TRBV6-1 to TRBJ2-3; TRBD1 matches at 7 bases. After removal of 8 bases from V and 2 bases from J, the junction contained 7 bases not matched to a gene. CDR3 length equals 14 residues. Germline V gene lookup returns CDR1 MNHNS and CDR2 SASEGT. CDR3 amino acids: CASGWDSYTDTQYF. In DNA form, the CDR3 reads TGTGCCAGCGGCTGGGACAGCTACACAGATACGCAGTATTTT.

This rearrangement joins TRBV5-4 to TRBJ2-7; either TRBD1 or TRBD2 may supply D (7 bases each). The germline V gene encodes CDR1 SGHNT and CDR2 YYREEE (reference sequence). There are 13 residues in the CDR3. The V end lost 7 bases, the J end lost 3 bases, and 14 bases lay between the germline ends. In nucleotides, the CDR3 is TGTGCCAGCTCAGGGGGGGAGCGCTACGAGCAGTACTTC. It encodes CASSGGERYEQYF.

This clone was detected a few times. The CDR3 DNA is TGTGCCAGTAGCCTCCTCGGGGACAGGGCTCAAGAGACCCAGTACTTC. This translates into CASSLLGDRAQETQYF. The gene calls are TRBV19 and TRBJ2-5; 9 bases fit TRBD1. V lost 6 bases, J lost 2 bases, and 10 bases stayed unmatched. The length of the CDR3 is 16 residues. Germline CDR1 reads LNHDA; CDR2 reads SQIVND (reference sequence).

The chain couples TRBV27 to TRBJ2-1; 9 bases are shared with TRBD1. Germline V gene lookup returns CDR1 MNHEY and CDR2 SMNVEV (reference sequence). The CDR3 extends over 15 amino acids. The junction had 8 bases not matched to a gene; V was cut back by 3 bases and J by 8 bases. CDR3 loop: CASSLYGTGLDEQFF. Here the CDR3 DNA reads TGTGCCAGCAGTTTGTACGGGACAGGGCTGGATGAGCAGTTCTTC.

The CDR3 DNA sequence: TGTGCCAGCAGCACACTCCGGACCTACAAGAGACAGGCGAGGGGGGACCAGTACTTC. Translating it yields CASSTLRTYKRQARGDQYF. The V gene is TRBV27, the J gene TRBJ2-5; TRBD1 or TRBD2 may be the D gene (6 bases each). The CDR3 has 19 amino acids. From germline, CDR1 is MNHEY and CDR2 SMNVEV (reference sequence). V was shortened by 6 bases and J by 10 bases, with 36 bases between the two germline ends.

This sequence joins TRBV13 and TRBJ2-1; D gene unclear. Between the trimmed V and J ends, which lost 5 bases and 2 bases, there was a span of 7 bases. CDR1 and CDR2 from the germline V gene are PRHDT and FYEKMQ (reference sequence). This CDR3 has 13 residues. The CDR3 sequence is CASSPNAYNEQFF. In DNA, the CDR3 is TGTGCCAGCAGCCCCAACGCCTACAATGAGCAGTTCTTC. Filled out from reference TRBV13 and TRBJ2-1, the complete variable domain reads AAGVIQSPRHLIKEKRETATLKCYPIPRHDTVYWYQQGPGQDPQFLISFYEKMQSDKGSIPDRFSAQQFSDYHSELNMSSLELGDSALYFCASSPNAYNEQFFGPGTRLTVL.

The DNA for the CDR3 is TGTGCCAGCAGCTTAGAACCATATTCCGAGACCCAGTACTTC. It yields the protein CASSLEPYSETQYF. The chain employs TRBV7-2 and TRBJ2-5; the D is unclear. The V end lost 1 base, the J end lost 5 bases, and 11 bases lay between the germline ends. Germline CDR1 reads SGHTA; CDR2 reads FQGNSA. The CDR3 covers 14 residues.

This sequence joins TRBV5-4 and TRBJ2-2; unclear D gene. Germline CDR1 reads SGHNT; CDR2 reads YYREEE (reference sequence). The CDR3 is 15 residues long. Deletions cut 3 bases from V and 7 bases from J, with 16 bases between. This CDR3 is CASSSNHNSFGELFF. Here the CDR3 DNA reads TGTGCCAGCAGCTCGAATCACAACAGCTTCGGGGAGCTGTTTTTT.

In its sample, this clone was seen once. V gene TRBV15 combines with J gene TRBJ2-3; maybe TRBD1 (6 bases). Deletions cut 0 bases from V and 5 bases from J, with 12 bases between. Looked up from germline, CDR1 is LNHNV and CDR2 is YYDKDF (reference sequence). This CDR3 contains 15 residues. CDR3 nucleotides: TGTGCCACCAGCAGAGAGGCAGGGGCGGAAGATACGCAGTATTTT. This codes for CATSREAGAEDTQYF.

The chain carries TRBV13 and TRBJ2-3; possible D gene TRBD1, 5 bases. V was clipped by 3 bases and J by 1 base, with 8 bases between them. CDR3 length: 14 amino acids. Germline assignment: CDR1 PRHDT and CDR2 FYEKMQ (reference sequence). The CDR3 region has the DNA TGTGCCAGCAGCTTGATGACAGGCACAGATACGCAGTATTTT. This encodes CASSLMTGTDTQYF.

This clone came up once. The J gene is TRBJ1-2, the V gene TRBV12-5, with unresolved D. CDR3 length: 15 residues. The germline V gene has CDR1 LGHNT and CDR2 FRNRAP. Deletions cut 2 bases from V and 4 bases from J, with 14 bases between. The CDR3 bases are TGTGCTAGTGGTTTGTGGGGTGAGACGGGCTATGGCTACACCTTC. Translation: CASGLWGETGYGYTF.

The chain recombines TRBV9 with TRBJ2-5; no definite D call. With the DNA end fitting TRBJ2-7 better, the J assignment may be wrong. This CDR3 has 8 amino acids. Germline CDR1 and CDR2: SGDLS and YYNGEE. The DNA for the CDR3 is TGTGGCTCCTACGAGCAGTACTTC. This sequence encodes CGSYEQYF.

The chain joins TRBV4-2 to TRBJ2-1, with 16 nucleotides matching TRBD2. The J segment lost 6 bases and the V segment lost 4 bases, leaving 12 bases of the junction unmatched. The CDR3 covers 19 residues. Looked up from germline, CDR1 is LGHNA and CDR2 is YNFKEQ. The CDR3 is CASSLTGTSGGARSNEQFF. The DNA for the CDR3 is TGTGCCAGCAGCCTCACAGGGACTAGCGGGGGGGCAAGGTCCAATGAGCAGTTCTTC.

V is TRBV4-1 and J is TRBJ2-2, with D perhaps matching TRBD2 (5 bases). From germline, CDR1 is MGHRA and CDR2 YSYEKL. The CDR3 consists of 11 residues. V lost 8 bases, J lost 8 bases, and 9 bases lay in between. In DNA, the CDR3 is TGCGCCAGCCTCGGGGAAGGGGAGCTGTTTTTT. This sequence encodes CASLGEGELFF.

This clone was picked up one time. This chain connects TRBV29-1 to TRBJ2-7, with 8 bases identical to TRBD1. CDR3 size: 13 residues. After removal of 5 bases from V and 2 bases from J, the junction contained 5 bases not matched to a gene. Germline lookup yields CDR1 SQVTM and CDR2 ANQGSEA. The CDR3 DNA follows: TGCAGCGTTTCCTGGGGACAGGCCTACGAGCAGTACTTC. Amino acid sequence: CSVSWGQAYEQYF.

The J gene is TRBJ2-2, the V gene TRBV7-3; no definite D call. V lost 2 bases and J lost 6, with 10 bases in between. This CDR3 has 14 amino acids. The V gene's germline CDR1 is SGHTA and CDR2 FQGTGA. The CDR3 sequence is CASSLGPPPGELFF. Here the CDR3 DNA reads TGTGCCAGCAGCTTAGGGCCTCCTCCCGGGGAGCTGTTTTTT.